These 5 T cell receptor beta chains share one sample of origin, sequenced in a study of Ad26.COV2.S vaccination and SARS-CoV-2 variants. Treatment in this sample: some 19 received Ad26.COV2.S at low or high dose, single or two shots; about five received placebo; per-sample allocation not given. Day 63 following the first vaccine or placebo injection was when the samples were taken. The method was immunoSEQ multiplex PCR; TCRdb's version includes in-frame clones alone and lacks a portion of them. Of over 450,000 clones in the sample, roughly nine tenths are singletons; the top ten hold 1.5% to 2%. The source was peripheral blood, collected in a trial of Ad26.COV2.S vaccine versus placebo. The receptors originated from a person aged 18 to 65 who received the Ad26.COV2.S COVID-19 vaccine or a placebo.

This clone has a single count. The rearrangement joins TRBV18 to TRBJ1-5; D remains ambiguous. The CDR3 runs to 15 residues. Per germline, CDR1 KGHSH and CDR2 LQKENI. Trimming removed 4 bases at V and 0 bases at J, with 10 bases between. CDR3 sequence reads: CASSQQFDSNQPQHF. As DNA, the CDR3 is TGTGCCAGCTCACAACAGTTCGATAGCAATCAGCCCCAGCATTTT. Using reference TRBV18 and TRBJ1-5 for the parts outside the CDR3, the full variable domain is NAGVMQNPRHLVRRRGQEARLRCSPMKGHSHVYWYRQLPEEGLKFMVYLQKENIIDESGMPKERFSAEFPKEGPSILRIQQVVRGDSAAYFCASSQQFDSNQPQHFGDGTRLSIL.

The chain employs TRBV10-3 and TRBJ2-7; D might be TRBD2 (5 bases). The CDR3 extends over 13 amino acids. CDR1 and CDR2 from the germline V gene are ENHRY and SYGVKD. V was cut by 3 bases and J by 3 bases, with 9 bases left in between. Written as DNA, the CDR3 is TGTGCCATCAGTGATATTGGGAGCTACGAGCAGTACTTC. It encodes CAISDIGSYEQYF.

The chain employs TRBV19 and TRBJ2-3; 14 nucleotides match TRBD2. Germline V gives CDR1 LNHDA, CDR2 SQIVND (reference sequence). After removal of 4 bases from V and 4 bases from J, the junction contained 10 bases not matched to a gene. This CDR3 comprises 18 residues. The CDR3 DNA reads TGTGCCAGTAGTACCTTAGGACTAGCGGGGGGTTCAGCAGATACGCAGTATTTT. Encoded protein: CASSTLGLAGGSADTQYF.

This chain uses TRBV12-5 with TRBJ2-1, with 8 bases fitting TRBD2. The germline V gene encodes CDR1 LGHNT and CDR2 FRNRAP. This CDR3 region has 15 residues. With 5 bases clipped from V and 4 bases from J, the junction kept 7 bases outside the gene matches. CDR3 sequence reads: CASGKGLDIYNEQFF. For the CDR3, the DNA is TGTGCTAGTGGTAAGGGACTAGACATTTACAATGAGCAGTTCTTC.

This clone came up once. This sequence joins TRBV10-3 and TRBJ1-2; 9 bases fit TRBD1. Germline CDR1 reads ENHRY; CDR2 reads SYGVKD. Trimming removed 8 bases from V and 5 bases from J; junction bases left unmatched: 9. This CDR3 is built from 14 residues. The CDR3, as DNA: TGTGCCATCGGTGGGACAGGGAGGAGGTATGGCTACACCTTC. Residues: CAIGGTGRRYGYTF.